This TCR beta chain was found in a study of patients and donors after allogeneic stem cell transplantation. TCRdb used MiXCR to reprocess the RT-PCR reads, holding one entry per CDR3 protein. The sample includes roughly 230,000 distinct CDR3 sequences, 14% of them seen just once. This clonotype was seen many times. The germline V gene has CDR1 SGHRS and CDR2 YFSETQ. This CDR3 is built from 14 residues. J gave up 3 bases and V 3 bases, and 1 base lay outside the gene matches. Input material: blood, either unsorted or a sorted T cell fraction (not recorded which). This chain links TRBV5-1 with TRBJ1-1; 11 bases align to TRBD1. The TCR was taken from a human donor who was either an allogeneic HSCT recipient or a stem cell or donor lymphocyte infusion donor (not recorded which). It is not recorded whose cells these are; they may come from a transplant donor. In DNA, the CDR3 is TGCGCCAGCAGCTGGACAGGGGGCGACACTGAAGCTTTCTTT. This translates into CASSWTGGDTEAFF.